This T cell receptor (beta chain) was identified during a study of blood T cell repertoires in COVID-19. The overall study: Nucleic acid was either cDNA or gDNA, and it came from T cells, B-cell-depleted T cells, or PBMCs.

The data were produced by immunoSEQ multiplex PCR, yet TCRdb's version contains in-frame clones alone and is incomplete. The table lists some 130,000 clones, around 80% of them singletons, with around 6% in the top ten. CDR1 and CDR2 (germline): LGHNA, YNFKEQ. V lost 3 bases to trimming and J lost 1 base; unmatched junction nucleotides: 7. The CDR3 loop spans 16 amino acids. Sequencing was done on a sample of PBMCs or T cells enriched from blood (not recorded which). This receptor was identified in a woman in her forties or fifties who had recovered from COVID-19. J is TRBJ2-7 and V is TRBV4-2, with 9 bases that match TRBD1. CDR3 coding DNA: TGTGCCAGCAGCCAGATGGGGACAGGGAGTTCCTACGAGCAGTACTTC. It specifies CASSQMGTGSSYEQYF.